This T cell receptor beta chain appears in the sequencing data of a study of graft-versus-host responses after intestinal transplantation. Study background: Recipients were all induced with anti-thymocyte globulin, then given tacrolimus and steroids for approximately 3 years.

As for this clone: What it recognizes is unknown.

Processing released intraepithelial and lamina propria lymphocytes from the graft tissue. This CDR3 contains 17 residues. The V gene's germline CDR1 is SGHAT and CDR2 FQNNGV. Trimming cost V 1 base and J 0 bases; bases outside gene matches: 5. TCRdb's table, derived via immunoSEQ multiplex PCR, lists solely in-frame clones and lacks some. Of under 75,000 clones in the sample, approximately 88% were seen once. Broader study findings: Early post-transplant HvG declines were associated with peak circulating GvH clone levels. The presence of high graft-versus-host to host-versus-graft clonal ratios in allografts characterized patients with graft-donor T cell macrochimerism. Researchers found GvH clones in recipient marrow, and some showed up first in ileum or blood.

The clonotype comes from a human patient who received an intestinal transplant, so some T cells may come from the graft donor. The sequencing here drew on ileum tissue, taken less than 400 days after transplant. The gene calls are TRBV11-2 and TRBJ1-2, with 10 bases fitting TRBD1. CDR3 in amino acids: CASSLVPGQGANYGYTF. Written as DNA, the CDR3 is TGTGCCAGCAGCTTAGTCCCCGGACAGGGGGCTAACTATGGCTACACCTTC.